Shown below are 2 T cell receptor beta chains from a single sample sequenced in a study of chemoradiotherapy in HPV16-positive cancers. Method: immunoSEQ multiplex PCR; TCRdb's copy keeps in-frame clones and lacks some. The sample holds approximately 12,000 clones, approximately 90% seen once. This material consisted of blood, taken from a patient who underwent chemoradiotherapy. Receptor source: a human donor with HPV-associated anogenital cancer.

The chain couples TRBV4-2 to TRBJ1-5; tentatively, D is TRBD1 (6 bases). Germline V lookup: CDR1 LGHNA, CDR2 YNFKEQ. V gave up 1 base and J gave up 9 bases, with 19 bases separating them. The CDR3 runs 16 residues. The CDR3 region is CASSQVTGTTQRPQHF. DNA for the CDR3: TGTGCCAGCAGCCAAGTGACCGGGACAACCCAACGGCCCCAGCATTTT.

The chain couples TRBV7-9 to TRBJ2-1, with D unresolved. The V and J ends lost 2 bases and 7 bases respectively, with 6 bases between them. Germline V gene sequence: CDR1 SEHNR, CDR2 FQNEAQ (reference sequence). There are 12 residues in the CDR3. CDR3 region: CASSLLANEQFF. CDR3 DNA: TGTGCCAGCAGCTTACTTGCGAATGAGCAGTTCTTC. Drawing the rest from reference TRBV7-9 and TRBJ2-1, the complete variable domain is DTGVSQNPRHKITKRGQNVTFRCDPISEHNRLYWYRQTLGQGPEFLTYFQNEAQLEKSRLLSDRFSAERPKGSFSTLEIQRTEQGDSAMYLCASSLLANEQFFGPGTRLTVL.